A single sample is the source of the 18 T cell receptor beta chains below, sequenced in a study of cytomegalovirus exposure and HLA in healthy donors. Researchers ran the PCR with 60 Vbeta and 13 Jbeta primers. Clones were sequenced by immunoSEQ multiplex PCR, and TCRdb holds only the in-frame ones, with some missing. The sample's table shows approximately 20,000 clones. Sequencing used PBMCs. These receptors originate from a man in his fifties or sixties in good health and CMV-seropositive.

The chain employs TRBV7-9 and TRBJ2-7; 10 bases align to TRBD1. Germline V gives CDR1 SEHNR, CDR2 FQNEAQ (reference sequence). The CDR3 is 12 amino acids. Written as DNA, the CDR3 is TGTGCAGGACAGGGGGGAGGCTACGAGCAGTACTTC. Amino acids: CAGQGGGYEQYF. Full variable domain (rest looked up from reference TRBV7-9 and TRBJ2-7): DTGVSQNPRHKITKRGQNVTFRCDPISEHNRLYWYRQTLGQGPEFLTYFQNEAQLEKSRLLSDRFSAERPKGSFSTLEIQRTEQGDSAMYLCAGQGGGYEQYFGPGTRLTVT.

The chain carries TRBV9 and TRBJ2-3; 7 bases line up with TRBD2. The CDR3 extends over 14 amino acids. V was pared by 0 bases and J by 4 bases, with 2 bases of the junction left unmatched. The germline V gene encodes CDR1 SGDLS and CDR2 YYNGEE. The CDR3 spells CASSVGRGADTQYF. In DNA, the CDR3 is TGTGCCAGCAGCGTAGGTCGGGGGGCAGATACGCAGTATTTT.

This chain connects TRBV18 to TRBJ1-4, with D unresolved. The ends were cut back, 6 bases at V and 5 bases at J, with 13 bases in the middle. The CDR3 contains 14 residues. CDR1 and CDR2 (germline): KGHSH, LQKENI. CDR3 nucleotide sequence: TGTGCCAGCTCCGAGGGAATCCGGAATGAAAAACTGTTTTTT. This translates into CASSEGIRNEKLFF.

The chain combines TRBV15 with TRBJ2-7; D gene unclear. The CDR3 extends over 13 amino acids. In germline, CDR1 is LNHNV, CDR2 YYDKDF (reference sequence). With 1 base removed from V and 6 bases from J, the gap between germline ends came to 10 bases. The CDR3 loop reads CATSRASSGEQYF. In DNA, the CDR3 is TGTGCCACCAGCAGAGCGTCGTCGGGCGAGCAGTACTTC.

The chain joins TRBV5-1 to TRBJ2-1, with 10 bases fitting TRBD2. The CDR3 is made up of 16 amino acids. The ends lost 4 bases at V and 5 bases at J; junction bases unmatched: 9. Germline V CDR1 and CDR2: SGHRS, YFSETQ. The CDR3 coding sequence is TGCGCCAGCAGCACATTAGCGGGAGGCCTCGACAATGAGCAGTTCTTC. It translates to CASSTLAGGLDNEQFF.

The chain joins TRBV29-1 to TRBJ2-3, with 8 bases lining up with TRBD1. The CDR3 length is 13 residues. CDR1 is SQVTM, CDR2 ANQGSEA, per germline. Trimming removed 3 bases from V and 5 bases from J; junction bases left unmatched: 4. CDR3 residues: CSVEPDREDTQYF. The DNA of the CDR3 is TGCAGCGTTGAGCCGGACAGGGAAGATACGCAGTATTTT.

The genes are TRBV6-1 and TRBJ2-5; possible D gene TRBD2, 6 bases. Per germline, CDR1 MNHNS and CDR2 SASEGT. The CDR3 length is 13 residues. V shed 3 bases and J shed 7 bases, with 12 bases lying between them. CDR3 DNA: TGTGCCAGCAGTGACGCGGGGTGGGGGACCCAGTACTTC. Translation: CASSDAGWGTQYF.

The J gene is TRBJ1-4, the V gene TRBV5-1; 7 bases are a match to TRBD1. CDR3 size: 15 residues. Germline assignment: CDR1 SGHRS and CDR2 YFSETQ. V shed 1 base, J shed 5 bases, and the junction held 5 bases outside the gene matches. CDR3 DNA sequence: TGCGCCAGCAGCTTGTTAGCAGGGGGGAATGAAAAACTGTTTTTT. It encodes CASSLLAGGNEKLFF.

The chain combines TRBV18 with TRBJ1-1, with TRBD1 matching 9 bases. The J segment lost 5 bases and the V segment lost 3 bases, leaving 7 bases of the junction unmatched. The germline gives CDR1 KGHSH, CDR2 LQKENI. The CDR3 totals 15 residues. CDR3 DNA: TGTGCCAGCTCACCTTGGACAGGGGTAGGGACTGAAGCTTTCTTT. This gives the protein CASSPWTGVGTEAFF.

The V and J genes are TRBV7-2 and TRBJ2-3, with 7 positions matching TRBD2. This CDR3 comprises 15 residues. The germline CDR1 and CDR2 sequences are SGHTA and FQGNSA. J gave up 4 bases and V 0 bases, and 4 bases lay outside the gene matches. The CDR3 sequence is CASSLAGGNADTQYF. CDR3 nucleotides: TGTGCCAGCAGCTTAGCGGGAGGGAATGCAGATACGCAGTATTTT.

The chain carries TRBV4-1 and TRBJ1-1, with 7 bases lining up with TRBD1. In germline, CDR1 is MGHRA, CDR2 YSYEKL. V shed 0 bases, J shed 0 bases, and the junction held 4 bases outside the gene matches. The CDR3 spans 16 residues. The CDR3 protein is CASSQEMGQLNTEAFF. DNA of the CDR3: TGCGCCAGCAGCCAAGAAATGGGACAGCTGAACACTGAAGCTTTCTTT.

To note about this clone: The sample holds other DNA sequences that translate to the same CDR3. The chain has TRBV27 and TRBJ1-5; 10 nucleotides align to TRBD1. After removal of 4 bases from V and 4 bases from J, the junction contained 1 base not matched to a gene. CDR3 size: 14 residues. The germline V gene encodes CDR1 MNHEY and CDR2 SMNVEV (reference sequence). The CDR3 nucleotides are TGTGCCAGCAGTTGGACAGGGGGAAATCAGCCCCAGCATTTT. Translated: CASSWTGGNQPQHF.

The genes are TRBV6-1 and TRBJ1-1; possible D gene TRBD1, 6 bases. V was shortened by 6 bases and J by 4 bases, with 15 bases between the two germline ends. There are 14 residues in the CDR3. Germline V lookup: CDR1 MNHNS, CDR2 SASEGT. CDR3 residues: CASSERGWGTEAFF. The CDR3, as DNA: TGTGCCAGCAGCGAAAGGGGGTGGGGCACTGAAGCTTTCTTT.

The chain is built from TRBV30 and TRBJ1-2, with 9 bases that match TRBD1. The CDR3 is made up of 14 amino acids. Per germline, CDR1 GTSNPN and CDR2 SVGIG (reference sequence). After removal of 4 bases from V and 7 bases from J, the junction contained 10 bases not matched to a gene. CDR3 amino acids: CAWTLGQGSGGYTF. CDR3 DNA sequence: TGTGCCTGGACCCTGGGACAGGGAAGTGGTGGCTACACCTTC.

Written as DNA, the CDR3 is TGTGCCAGCTCACCACGAGGCTACGAGCAGTACTTC. As protein: CASSPRGYEQYF. The chain joins TRBV18 to TRBJ2-7; no firm D call. Germline loops: CDR1 KGHSH, CDR2 LQKENI. V lost 1 base and J lost 3, with 4 bases in between. The CDR3 is 12 amino acids.

V gene TRBV18 combines with J gene TRBJ2-3, with D possibly matching TRBD2 (6 bases). Germline lookup yields CDR1 KGHSH and CDR2 LQKENI. This CDR3 has 16 residues. With 3 bases removed from V and 3 bases from J, the gap between germline ends came to 16 bases. CDR3 bases: TGTGCCAGCTCACCTAGGCGCGGGACCAAGACAGATACGCAGTATTTT. The encoded protein is CASSPRRGTKTDTQYF.

CDR3 sequence (DNA): TGCGCCAGCAGCTTGGGAAGAGGGTGGGATGGCTACACCTTC. Its protein is CASSLGRGWDGYTF. V is TRBV5-1 and J is TRBJ1-2; unclear D gene. The germline V gene has CDR1 SGHRS and CDR2 YFSETQ. This CDR3 comprises 14 residues. Trimming shortened V by 0 bases and J by 6 bases, and 12 bases separated the two germline ends.

V and J are TRBV7-2 and TRBJ2-5; 12 nucleotides agree with TRBD2. The CDR3 consists of 18 residues. V was clipped by 1 base and J by 2 bases; unmatched bases: 8. The germline V gene has CDR1 SGHTA and CDR2 FQGNSA. DNA for the CDR3: TGTGCCAGCAGCTTAGGGCTAGCGGGAGGGCTAGGTCAAGAGACCCAGTACTTC. The encoded protein is CASSLGLAGGLGQETQYF.